Listed below are T cell receptor beta chains from one sample, sequenced in a study of response to subunit inactivated influenza vaccine. Via MiXCR, TCRdb re-called the RT-PCR reads, giving one row per CDR3 protein. This sample has hundreds of thousands of distinct CDR3 sequences, with 7.5% to 8.5% found just once. The specimen was PBMCs from blood, collected 23 months after vaccination. These receptors all stem from a man between 50 and 69 years old who received an inactivated influenza vaccine. CDR3s include the opening cysteine and the closing phenylalanine or tryptophan. A D gene is named only where the DNA matches it firmly. Some rows have no size entry. The others give once, few or many, or a class for an expanded clone.

J gene	clone size	V gene	D gene	CDR3 protein	CDR3 DNA
TRBJ2-1	NA	TRBV7-2	TRBD2	CASSLARLAGGSYNEQFF	TGTGCCAGCAGCTTAGCAAGACTAGCGGGAGGATCTTACAATGAGCAGTTCTTC
TRBJ1-1	NA	TRBV20-1	NA	CSARDVGGANTEAFF	TGCAGTGCTAGAGATGTGGGGGGCGCGAACACTGAAGCTTTCTTT
TRBJ1-2	few	TRBV20-1	NA	CSASHLRGNYGYTF	TGCAGTGCTAGTCATCTCCGGGGGAACTATGGCTACACCTTC
TRBJ2-5	many	TRBV10-3	NA	CAISDGRKETQYF	TGTGCCATCAGTGACGGCCGTAAAGAGACCCAGTACTTC
TRBJ2-3	few	TRBV20-1	NA	CSARKDSTDTQYF	TGCAGTGCTCGAAAGGACTCCACAGATACGCAGTATTTT
TRBJ2-5	many	TRBV4-3	NA	CASSRSPQETQYF	TGCGCCAGCAGCCGCTCCCCTCAAGAGACCCAGTACTTC
TRBJ2-1	NA	TRBV20-1	NA	CSATVGGTSSYNEQFF	TGCAGTGCTACCGTGGGGGGAACAAGCTCCTACAATGAGCAGTTCTTC
TRBJ2-7	NA	TRBV5-1	NA	CASSVGFAEQYF	TGCGCCAGCAGCGTCGGGTTCGCGGAGCAGTACTTC
TRBJ2-1	many	TRBV29-1	NA	CSVDGQGSNEQFF	TGCAGCGTTGACGGCCAGGGTAGTAATGAGCAGTTCTTC
TRBJ1-4	many	TRBV7-9	TRBD1	CASSAQQGADEKLFF	TGTGCCAGCAGCGCCCAACAGGGGGCTGATGAAAAACTGTTTTTT
TRBJ2-3	few	TRBV18	NA	CASSLLQWSSTDTQYF	TGTGCCAGCTCCCTACTTCAGTGGTCTAGCACAGATACGCAGTATTTT
TRBJ2-1	NA	TRBV25-1	NA	CASRYGEPRDNEQFF	TGTGCCAGCAGATACGGGGAGCCCCGCGACAATGAGCAGTTCTTC
TRBJ2-5	many	TRBV5-1	TRBD2	CASRLGTSGRQETQYF	TGCGCCAGCCGATTGGGGACTAGCGGGAGACAAGAGACCCAGTACTTC
TRBJ2-2	few	TRBV10-3	NA	CAISESAGTGELFF	TGTGCCATCAGTGAGTCAGCAGGGACCGGGGAGCTGTTTTTT
TRBJ2-1	many	TRBV12-3/TRBV12-4	TRBD1	CASRQDRGPEQFF	TGTGCCAGCAGACAAGACAGGGGGCCTGAGCAGTTCTTC
TRBJ1-6	few	TRBV7-8	NA	CARSHTDGNSPLHF	TGTGCCAGGTCACATACGGACGGCAATTCACCCCTCCACTTT
TRBJ1-6	NA	TRBV27	TRBD1	CASRPGTGYNSPLHF	TGTGCCAGCAGACCGGGGACAGGATATAATTCACCCCTCCACTTT
TRBJ1-1	many	TRBV20-1	NA	CSARWTVNTEAFF	TGCAGTGCGCGCTGGACAGTTAACACTGAAGCTTTCTTT
TRBJ2-1	NA	TRBV5-1	TRBD2	CASSVSGGVYNEQFF	TGCGCCAGCAGCGTTAGCGGGGGGGTCTACAATGAGCAGTTCTTC
TRBJ1-1	NA	TRBV5-5	NA	CASSLAGGVTEAFF	TGTGCCAGCAGCTTGGCGGGCGGGGTGACTGAAGCTTTCTTT
TRBJ2-2	NA	TRBV12-3/TRBV12-4	TRBD2	CASRLAGGRHTGELFF	TGTGCCAGCAGGCTAGCGGGGGGGCGGCACACCGGGGAGCTGTTTTTT
TRBJ2-4	few	TRBV27	TRBD2	CASSYLGREGYIQYF	TGTGCCAGCAGTTACCTCGGGCGGGAGGGCTACATTCAGTACTTC
TRBJ2-5	few	TRBV28	NA	CASNLDSLQETQYF	TGTGCCAGCAACCTGGACTCGCTTCAAGAGACCCAGTACTTC
TRBJ1-2	many	TRBV7-2	NA	CASSSQAFSYGYTF	TGTGCCAGCAGCTCCCAAGCATTTAGCTATGGCTACACCTTC
TRBJ2-3	few	TRBV28	NA	CATAGYGGTDTQYF	TGTGCCACCGCGGGTTACGGCGGCACAGATACGCAGTATTTT
TRBJ1-5	few	TRBV20-1	TRBD1	CSARDRVRQGGQPQHF	TGCAGTGCTAGAGATCGGGTGAGACAGGGAGGTCAGCCCCAGCATTTT
TRBJ2-7	NA	TRBV29-1	NA	CSVVPAARREQYF	TGCAGCGTTGTTCCAGCCGCCAGGCGCGAGCAGTACTTC
TRBJ2-1	many	TRBV28	TRBD2	CASSLLNRGGVYNEQFF	TGTGCCAGCAGTTTATTGAATCGGGGGGGGGTGTACAATGAGCAGTTCTTC
TRBJ1-4	many	TRBV20-1	NA	CSARVAKGLFNEKLFF	TGCAGTGCTAGAGTCGCAAAGGGACTGTTTAATGAAAAACTGTTTTTT
TRBJ1-4	NA	TRBV4-3	NA	CASSQDSSGFSGEKLFF	TGCGCCAGCAGCCAAGACAGTTCTGGGTTCTCGGGTGAAAAACTGTTTTTT
TRBJ2-1	many	TRBV4-3	TRBD2	CASSQGLAGSSHEQFF	TGCGCCAGCAGCCAAGGGCTAGCGGGAAGCTCGCATGAGCAGTTCTTC
TRBJ2-7	NA	TRBV7-2	TRBD2	CASSSFGGAPYEQYF	TGTGCCAGCAGCTCCTTCGGGGGGGCCCCCTACGAGCAGTACTTC
TRBJ2-7	few	TRBV20-1	NA	CSASGGNSEQYF	TGCAGTGCTAGCGGGGGAAATTCCGAGCAGTACTTC
TRBJ2-3	NA	TRBV9	NA	CASSPLEVTQYF	TGTGCCAGCAGCCCCCTTGAGGTTACGCAGTATTTT
TRBJ2-5	few	TRBV18	TRBD2	CASSPRLAGGKETQYF	TGTGCCAGCTCACCGCGACTAGCGGGAGGAAAAGAGACCCAGTACTTC
TRBJ2-1	many	TRBV6-1	TRBD1	CASSTPDRANEQFF	TGTGCCAGCAGTACACCGGACAGGGCCAATGAGCAGTTCTTC
TRBJ2-2	NA	TRBV12-3/TRBV12-4	TRBD1	CASSNPDREDTGELFF	TGTGCCAGCAGCAACCCGGACAGGGAGGACACCGGGGAGCTGTTTTTT
TRBJ2-7	NA	TRBV20-1	TRBD2	CSALTSGGFSYKQYF	TGCAGTGCGCTTACTAGCGGGGGGTTCTCCTACAAGCAGTACTTC
TRBJ2-3	few	TRBV20-1	TRBD2	CSARDGRGGRNTQYF	TGCAGTGCTAGAGATGGGCGGGGGGGGAGAAATACGCAGTATTTT
TRBJ2-5	few	TRBV20-1	NA	CSARGFGSFQETQYF	TGCAGCGCTAGAGGTTTTGGCAGTTTCCAAGAGACCCAGTACTTC
TRBJ1-6	many	TRBV6-5	NA	CASSYSTPSRNFGDSPLHF	TGTGCCAGCAGTTACTCTACTCCTTCAAGGAATTTCGGCGATTCACCCCTCCACTTT
TRBJ1-5	few	TRBV10-3	TRBD1	CAISDGTGNQPQHF	TGTGCCATCAGTGATGGGACAGGCAATCAGCCCCAGCATTTT